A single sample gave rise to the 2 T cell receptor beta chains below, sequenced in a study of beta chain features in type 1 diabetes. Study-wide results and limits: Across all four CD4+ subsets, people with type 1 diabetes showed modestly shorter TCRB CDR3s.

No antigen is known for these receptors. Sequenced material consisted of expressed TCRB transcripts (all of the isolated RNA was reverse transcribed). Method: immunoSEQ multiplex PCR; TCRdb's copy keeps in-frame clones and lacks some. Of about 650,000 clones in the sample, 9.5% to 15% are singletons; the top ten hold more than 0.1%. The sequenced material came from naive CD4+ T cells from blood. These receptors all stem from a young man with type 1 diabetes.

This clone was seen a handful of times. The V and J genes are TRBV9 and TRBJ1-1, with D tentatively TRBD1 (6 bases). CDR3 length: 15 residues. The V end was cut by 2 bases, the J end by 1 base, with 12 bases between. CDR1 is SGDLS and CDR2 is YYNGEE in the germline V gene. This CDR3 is CASSVTGDGNTEAFF. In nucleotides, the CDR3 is TGTGCCAGCAGCGTGACAGGAGACGGGAACACTGAAGCTTTCTTT.

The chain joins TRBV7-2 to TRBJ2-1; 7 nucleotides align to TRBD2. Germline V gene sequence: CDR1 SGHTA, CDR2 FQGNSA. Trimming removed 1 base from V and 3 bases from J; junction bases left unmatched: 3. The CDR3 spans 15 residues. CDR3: CASSLGLAVYNEQFF. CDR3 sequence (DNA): TGTGCCAGCAGCTTAGGGCTAGCGGTCTACAATGAGCAGTTCTTC.